These T cell receptor beta chains were read from a single sample in a study of response to subunit inactivated influenza vaccine. Each CDR3 protein gets one entry after TCRdb re-called the RT-PCR reads with MiXCR. The table records 710,000 or so distinct CDR3 sequences, more than 15% of them present only once. Source: PBMCs from blood, taken 11 to 12 days after vaccination. The receptors come from a middle-aged man who received an inactivated influenza vaccine. The CDR3 runs from the conserved cysteine through the conserved F or W. A D gene is named only where the DNA matches it firmly. For some rows the clone size is stated as once, few or many, or as a class when expanded; others skip it.

size | J | V | D | CDR3 | DNA
few | TRBJ2-6 | TRBV5-1 | - | CASSLGFGASGANVLTF | TGCGCCAGCAGCTTGGGGTTCGGGGCCTCTGGGGCCAACGTCCTGACTTTC
- | TRBJ2-3 | TRBV6-1 | - | CASRRSGSRTDTQYF | TGTGCCAGCAGACGATCAGGGTCAAGGACAGATACGCAGTATTTT
few | TRBJ2-3 | TRBV7-6 | - | CASSFAGFDTQYF | TGTGCCAGCAGCTTTGCGGGATTTGATACGCAGTATTTT
- | TRBJ1-1 | TRBV7-2 | TRBD1 | CASSYQQGARTEAFF | TGTGCCAGCAGTTACCAACAGGGGGCTCGGACTGAAGCTTTCTTT
few | TRBJ1-2 | TRBV2 | - | CASSYLINYGYTF | TGTGCCAGCAGTTACCTTATAAACTATGGCTACACCTTC
- | TRBJ2-3 | TRBV6-5 | TRBD2 | CASSYSTSSSTDTQYF | TGTGCCAGCAGTTACTCGACTAGCAGTAGCACAGATACGCAGTATTTT
few | TRBJ2-7 | TRBV19 | TRBD2 | CASNAGTSSYEQYF | TGTGCCAGCAACGCCGGGACTAGCTCCTACGAGCAGTACTTC
- | TRBJ1-5 | TRBV12-3/TRBV12-4 | - | CASSAVSNQPQHF | TGTGCCAGCAGTGCTGTGAGCAATCAGCCCCAGCATTTT
many | TRBJ2-3 | TRBV28 | - | CASSLWLTGANTDTQYF | TGTGCCAGCAGTTTATGGTTAACCGGGGCTAACACAGATACGCAGTATTTT
- | TRBJ2-2 | TRBV2 | TRBD1 | CASRRGQAVGELFF | TGTGCCAGCAGACGGGGACAGGCCGTCGGGGAGCTGTTTTTT
few | TRBJ2-5 | TRBV5-1 | TRBD2 | CASSLEGSGRHETQYF | TGCGCCAGCAGCTTGGAAGGTAGCGGGAGACACGAGACCCAGTACTTC
few | TRBJ2-7 | TRBV7-2 | - | CASSLVGGGVPYEQYF | TGTGCCAGCAGCTTAGTTGGGGGGGGCGTCCCGTACGAGCAGTACTTC
many | TRBJ2-1 | TRBV7-2 | - | CASSLSLDNEQFF | TGTGCCAGCAGCTTAAGCCTTGACAATGAGCAGTTCTTC
- | TRBJ1-3 | TRBV6-2/TRBV6-3 | - | CASSHTANSGNTIYF | TGTGCCAGCAGTCACACAGCGAACTCTGGAAACACCATATATTTT
- | TRBJ2-7 | TRBV20-1 | - | CSAAPRSGPSYEQYF | TGCAGTGCCGCCCCTCGGAGCGGACCAAGCTACGAGCAGTACTTC
few | TRBJ2-1 | TRBV6-1 | - | CASRVLLSVSSYNEQFF | TGTGCCAGCAGAGTACTGTTATCGGTGAGCTCCTACAATGAGCAGTTCTTC
- | TRBJ1-6 | TRBV19 | - | CASSAAQGESPLHF | TGTGCCAGTAGCGCAGCACAGGGAGAATCACCCCTCCACTTT
- | TRBJ1-6 | TRBV28 | TRBD1 | CASSLGGGADNSPLHF | TGTGCCAGCAGTTTAGGAGGGGGCGCGGATAATTCACCCCTCCACTTT
few | TRBJ2-1 | TRBV29-1 | - | CSAARRGAHNEQFF | TGCAGCGCTGCTCGTAGGGGAGCCCACAATGAGCAGTTCTTC
few | TRBJ2-7 | TRBV28 | TRBD1 | CASSRLRDSFYEQYF | TGTGCCAGCAGCCGCCTTCGGGACAGCTTCTACGAGCAGTACTTC
- | TRBJ1-4 | TRBV5-8 | TRBD1 | CASSGHRDRNEKLFF | TGTGCCAGCAGCGGACACCGGGACAGAAATGAAAAACTGTTTTTT
few | TRBJ2-5 | TRBV20-1 | - | CSARDWIQETQYF | TGCAGTGCGCGAGACTGGATACAAGAGACCCAGTACTTC
many | TRBJ1-3 | TRBV20-1 | - | CSASTGFSGNTIYF | TGCAGTGCGTCGACAGGTTTCTCTGGAAACACCATATATTTT
- | TRBJ2-2 | TRBV5-1 | TRBD1 | CASRGGSLPGELFF | TGCGCCAGCAGAGGGGGCAGTCTCCCCGGGGAGCTGTTTTTT
few | TRBJ2-3 | TRBV7-2 | - | CASSYLTDTQYF | TGTGCCAGCAGTTATCTCACAGATACGCAGTATTTT
few | TRBJ2-3 | TRBV12-3/TRBV12-4 | TRBD2 | CASSSFGTILTDTQYF | TGTGCCAGCAGTTCCTTCGGGACTATACTCACAGATACGCAGTATTTT
few | TRBJ2-1 | TRBV3-1 | - | CASSRRDGYNEQFF | TGTGCCAGCAGCCGTAGGGACGGCTACAATGAGCAGTTCTTC
- | TRBJ1-2 | TRBV12-3/TRBV12-4 | TRBD1 | CASSLRGQGVGGYTF | TGTGCCAGCAGTTTAAGGGGACAGGGGGTGGGTGGCTACACCTTC
few | TRBJ1-4 | TRBV10-3 | - | CAISPQGGGEKLFF | TGTGCCATCAGCCCTCAGGGTGGGGGAGAAAAACTGTTTTTT
few | TRBJ2-1 | TRBV11-2 | TRBD2 | CASSLDSASGTYNEQFF | TGTGCCAGCAGCTTAGATAGCGCTAGCGGGACCTACAATGAGCAGTTCTTC
- | TRBJ1-2 | TRBV5-1 | - | CASRERDLIGDYGYTF | TGCGCCAGCAGAGAACGGGACCTCATAGGGGACTATGGCTACACCTTC
many | TRBJ1-5 | TRBV12-3/TRBV12-4 | TRBD1 | CASRQGSQPQHF | TGTGCCAGCAGACAGGGGAGCCAGCCCCAGCATTTT
- | TRBJ1-5 | TRBV10-3 | - | CAISEWANSNQPQHF | TGTGCCATCAGTGAGTGGGCAAATAGCAATCAGCCCCAGCATTTT
- | TRBJ2-1 | TRBV9 | TRBD2 | CASSTGTSGGLSEQFF | TGTGCCAGCAGCACCGGGACTAGCGGGGGCCTGAGTGAGCAGTTCTTC
- | TRBJ2-2 | TRBV12-3/TRBV12-4 | - | CASSSLVAGELFF | TGTGCCAGCAGCTCCCTAGTGGCCGGGGAGCTGTTTTTT
few | TRBJ2-5 | TRBV10-3 | - | CAIGQQSATQYF | TGTGCCATCGGCCAACAGAGCGCCACCCAGTACTTC
few | TRBJ2-5 | TRBV5-1 | - | CASSLEGGAPETQYF | TGCGCCAGCAGCTTGGAGGGGGGAGCACCCGAGACCCAGTACTTC
- | TRBJ1-1 | TRBV4-2 | - | CASSQAQAASPFF | TGTGCCAGCAGCCAGGCCCAGGCCGCGAGTCCTTTCTTT
- | TRBJ2-7 | TRBV20-1 | - | CSARGQTYEQYF | TGCAGTGCTAGGGGACAAACCTACGAGCAGTACTTC
few | TRBJ2-7 | TRBV7-9 | TRBD2 | CASNLAGVYEQYF | TGTGCCAGCAATCTAGCGGGAGTGTACGAGCAGTACTTC
- | TRBJ2-1 | TRBV7-2 | - | CASSSGPYPTEQFF | TGTGCCAGCAGCTCGGGGCCGTACCCTACCGAGCAGTTCTTC
- | TRBJ2-7 | TRBV6-1 | - | CASSEWDEQYF | TGTGCCAGCAGTGAATGGGACGAGCAGTACTTC
many | TRBJ2-3 | TRBV20-1 | - | CSAKFFDTQYF | TGCAGTGCCAAGTTCTTTGATACGCAGTATTTT
- | TRBJ1-2 | TRBV3-1 | - | CASSPLYFTDTYGYTF | TGTGCCAGCAGCCCCCTCTACTTTACAGACACCTATGGCTACACCTTC
- | TRBJ2-1 | TRBV11-2 | - | CASSLIRAPNEQFF | TGTGCCAGCAGCTTAATACGGGCTCCTAATGAGCAGTTCTTC
- | TRBJ2-7 | TRBV2 | TRBD2 | CASAVSGGPSSYEQYF | TGTGCCAGCGCTGTAAGCGGGGGGCCTAGCTCCTACGAGCAGTACTTC
- | TRBJ2-2 | TRBV2 | TRBD2 | CASKREHTGELFF | TGTGCCAGTAAGCGGGAGCACACCGGGGAGCTGTTTTTT
few | TRBJ2-7 | TRBV4-3 | - | CASSQDHDRSYEQYF | TGCGCCAGCAGCCAAGATCACGACAGAAGCTACGAGCAGTACTTC
- | TRBJ2-7 | TRBV28 | - | CASRSSGSEQYF | TGTGCCAGCCGGAGTTCAGGGAGCGAGCAGTACTTC
few | TRBJ2-1 | TRBV9 | - | CASSTGTFRTEQFF | TGTGCCAGCAGCACTGGGACGTTTCGGACTGAGCAGTTCTTC
- | TRBJ2-7 | TRBV28 | TRBD1 | CASRTGTEDYEQYF | TGTGCCAGCAGAACCGGGACAGAAGACTACGAGCAGTACTTC
few | TRBJ1-5 | TRBV12-3/TRBV12-4 | - | CASSSLWWPQHF | TGTGCCAGCAGCTCCTTATGGTGGCCCCAGCATTTT
many | TRBJ2-7 | TRBV7-2 | - | CASSYDRSSSYEQYF | TGTGCCAGCAGCTATGACAGATCCAGCTCCTACGAGCAGTACTTC
- | TRBJ2-1 | TRBV11-2 | - | CASSMTEYNEQFF | TGTGCCAGCAGCATGACAGAATACAATGAGCAGTTCTTC
- | TRBJ2-1 | TRBV7-9 | TRBD2 | CASSIRGVGYEQFF | TGTGCCAGCAGCATACGGGGGGTTGGCTATGAGCAGTTCTTC